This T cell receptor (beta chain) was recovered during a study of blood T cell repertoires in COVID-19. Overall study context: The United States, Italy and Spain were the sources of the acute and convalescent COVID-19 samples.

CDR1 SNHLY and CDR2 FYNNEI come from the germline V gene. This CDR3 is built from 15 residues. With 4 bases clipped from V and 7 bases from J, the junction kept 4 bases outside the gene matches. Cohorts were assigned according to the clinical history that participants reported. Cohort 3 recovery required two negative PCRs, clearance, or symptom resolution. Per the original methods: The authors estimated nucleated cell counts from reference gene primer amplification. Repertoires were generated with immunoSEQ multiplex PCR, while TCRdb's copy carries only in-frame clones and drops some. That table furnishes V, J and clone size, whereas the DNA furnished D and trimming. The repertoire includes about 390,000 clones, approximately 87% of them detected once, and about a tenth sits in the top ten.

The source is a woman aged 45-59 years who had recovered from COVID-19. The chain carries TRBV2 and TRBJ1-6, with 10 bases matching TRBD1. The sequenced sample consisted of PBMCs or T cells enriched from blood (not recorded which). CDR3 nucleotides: TGTGCCAGCAGTGTATCGGGACAGGGGAATTCACCCCTCCACTTT. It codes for CASSVSGQGNSPLHF.